A single sample is the source of the 30 T cell receptor beta chains below, sequenced in a study of cytomegalovirus exposure and HLA in healthy donors. The repertoire was sequenced with immunoSEQ multiplex PCR; TCRdb's copy has only in-frame clones and lacks some. Of tens of thousands of clones in the sample, 90% to 96% were seen once. The sequencing sample was made of PBMCs. The receptors shown here come from a woman aged 18-30 years in good health and CMV-seronegative.

This chain connects TRBV28 to TRBJ2-3; the D gene is possibly TRBD1 (5 bases). The V gene lost 6 bases and the J gene lost 1 base, with 14 bases spanning the gap. Per germline, CDR1 MDHEN and CDR2 SYDVKM. The length of the CDR3 is 15 residues. The CDR3 here is CASSIGAARTDTQYF. The CDR3 DNA reads as TGTGCCAGCAGCATTGGGGCGGCCCGCACAGATACGCAGTATTTT.

A single count supports this clone. This chain links TRBV18 with TRBJ1-1; the match to TRBD1 covers 8 bases. J gave up 1 base and V 3 bases, and 16 bases lay outside the gene matches. This CDR3 is built from 19 residues. Germline lookup yields CDR1 KGHSH and CDR2 LQKENI. CDR3 bases: TGTGCCAGCTCACCCCTACCACCGACAGGGGCCCACCAGAACACTGAAGCTTTCTTT. It codes for CASSPLPPTGAHQNTEAFF. The complete variable domain, with remaining parts taken from reference TRBV18 and TRBJ1-1, reads NAGVMQNPRHLVRRRGQEARLRCSPMKGHSHVYWYRQLPEEGLKFMVYLQKENIIDESGMPKERFSAEFPKEGPSILRIQQVVRGDSAAYFCASSPLPPTGAHQNTEAFFGQGTRLTVV.

The rearrangement links TRBV28 to TRBJ2-1, with a tentative D call TRBD2 (5 bases). CDR1 MDHEN and CDR2 SYDVKM come from the germline V gene. V was shortened by 6 bases and J by 7 bases, with 10 bases between the two germline ends. The CDR3 runs 12 residues. The CDR3 sequence is CASSRGGNEQFF. The CDR3 bases are TGTGCCAGCAGCCGGGGTGGGAATGAGCAGTTCTTC.

The V call is TRBV7-9, the J call TRBJ2-1; 9 bases are shared with TRBD2. The CDR3 runs 13 residues. Per the germline V gene, CDR1 is SEHNR and CDR2 is FQNEAQ (reference sequence). The junction had 7 bases not matched to a gene; V was cut back by 9 bases and J by 7 bases. The CDR3 here is CASRGRAGNEQFF. The CDR3 DNA sequence: TGTGCCAGTCGCGGGAGGGCCGGGAATGAGCAGTTCTTC. Looking up the rest from reference TRBV7-9 and TRBJ2-1 gives the full variable domain: DTGVSQNPRHKITKRGQNVTFRCDPISEHNRLYWYRQTLGQGPEFLTYFQNEAQLEKSRLLSDRFSAERPKGSFSTLEIQRTEQGDSAMYLCASRGRAGNEQFFGPGTRLTVL.

This chain uses TRBV6-6 with TRBJ2-1; 9 bases line up with TRBD2. Looked up from germline, CDR1 is MNHNY and CDR2 is SVGAGI (reference sequence). V gave up 2 bases and J gave up 7 bases; unmatched junction bases: 6. The CDR3 consists of 15 residues. CDR3 amino acids: CASSYIAGDWNEQFF. The CDR3 DNA reads as TGTGCCAGCAGTTACATAGCGGGGGACTGGAATGAGCAGTTCTTC.

CDR3 in amino acids: CASSLGGSAGELFF. DNA for the CDR3: TGTGCCAGCAGCTTAGGGGGGAGTGCCGGGGAGCTGTTTTTT. The genes are TRBV7-3 and TRBJ2-2, with D maybe TRBD2 (6 bases). CDR1 is SGHTA, CDR2 FQGTGA, per germline. This CDR3 spans 14 amino acids. V was cut by 2 bases and J by 6 bases, with 10 bases left in between.

The V and J genes are TRBV25-1 and TRBJ2-7; 7 nucleotides match TRBD2. Germline assignment: CDR1 MGHDK and CDR2 SYGVNS. The CDR3 is 13 residues long. V was clipped by 1 base and J by 6 bases; unmatched bases: 3. The CDR3 protein is CASSEWGGFEQYF. In DNA form, the CDR3 reads TGTGCCAGCAGTGAATGGGGGGGGTTCGAGCAGTACTTC.

The chain is built from TRBV28 and TRBJ2-3; maybe TRBD2 (6 bases). Germline values: CDR1 MDHEN, CDR2 SYDVKM. Trimming shortened V by 6 bases and J by 1 base, and 14 bases separated the two germline ends. CDR3 length: 15 residues. CDR3 protein: CASSPWDSRTDTQYF. The DNA for the CDR3 is TGTGCCAGCAGCCCCTGGGACTCCCGCACAGATACGCAGTATTTT.

Only a few counts were recorded for this clone. The rearrangement joins TRBV6-1 to TRBJ1-4; TRBD1 aligns across 9 bases. CDR1 MNHNS and CDR2 SASEGT come from the germline V gene. With V trimmed by 1 base and J by 7 bases, 1 base remained unmatched. This CDR3 comprises 14 residues. As DNA, the CDR3 is TGTGCCAGCAGTGAAGGGACAGGGGTTGAAAAACTGTTTTTT. It specifies CASSEGTGVEKLFF.

The sample holds one count of this clone. The rearrangement links TRBV6-6 to TRBJ2-6, with D possibly TRBD1 on 6 matching bases. V gave up 10 bases and J gave up 1 base, with 11 bases separating them. CDR3 size: 14 residues. Germline loops: CDR1 MNHNY, CDR2 SVGAGI (reference sequence). The CDR3: CATAQGSGANVLTF. In DNA, the CDR3 is TGTGCCACCGCTCAGGGGTCTGGGGCCAACGTCCTGACTTTC.

This clone was seen once. V is TRBV28 and J is TRBJ2-5, with a tentative D call TRBD1 (7 bases). V dropped 7 bases and J dropped 4 bases, with 19 bases sitting between them. CDR1 and CDR2 (germline): MDHEN, SYDVKM. The CDR3 runs 15 residues. The CDR3 bases are TGTGCCAGCACCAAACCGGAGGGGGCGGGAGAGACCCAGTACTTC. It is translated as CASTKPEGAGETQYF.

The chain couples TRBV20-1 to TRBJ2-7; D remains unclear. The ends were cut back, 6 bases at V and 4 bases at J, with 10 bases in the middle. This CDR3 contains 11 residues. Germline CDR1 is DFQATT and CDR2 is SNEGSKA (reference sequence). DNA for the CDR3: TGCAGTGCGGCCCAGTCTTACGAGCAGTACTTC. Translated, it gives CSAAQSYEQYF.

The chain employs TRBV15 and TRBJ2-7; D perhaps matches TRBD1 (5 bases). This CDR3 contains 16 residues. The germline gives CDR1 LNHNV, CDR2 YYDKDF (reference sequence). V gave up 4 bases and J gave up 0 bases, with 16 bases separating them. The CDR3 here is CATSTGRTLSSYEQYF. Written as DNA, the CDR3 is TGTGCCACCAGCACCGGTCGGACACTAAGCTCCTACGAGCAGTACTTC. The whole variable domain, remainder taken from reference TRBV15 and TRBJ2-7, is DAMVIQNPRYQVTQFGKPVTLSCSQTLNHNVMYWYQQKSSQAPKLLFHYYDKDFNNEADTPDNFQSRRPNTSFCFLDIRSPGLGDTAMYLCATSTGRTLSSYEQYFGPGTRLTVT.

The chain has TRBV6-5 and TRBJ2-7; 7 bases align to TRBD2. The CDR3 has 13 amino acids. V shed 8 bases, J shed 6 bases, and the junction held 10 bases outside the gene matches. Germline V gene lookup returns CDR1 MNHEY and CDR2 SVGAGI. CDR3 sequence: CASFGGGLGEQYF. The DNA of the CDR3 is TGTGCCAGCTTCGGGGGAGGGCTGGGCGAGCAGTACTTC.

The chain has TRBV11-2 and TRBJ2-2; D ambiguous. The CDR3 has 14 amino acids. Germline V gives CDR1 SGHAT, CDR2 FQNNGV. The V end lost 8 bases, the J end lost 6 bases, and 16 bases lay between the germline ends. The chain's CDR3 is CASRNRVLPGELFF. CDR3 bases: TGTGCCAGCCGCAACCGGGTCCTTCCCGGGGAGCTGTTTTTT.

CDR3 sequence: CASSLEVSQRGGLGELFF. The CDR3 DNA reads as TGTGCCAGCAGCTTAGAGGTCAGCCAGCGGGGGGGCCTCGGGGAGCTGTTTTTT. The gene calls are TRBV7-2 and TRBJ2-2; 10 bases line up with TRBD2. The CDR3 sequence is 18 residues long. CDR1 is SGHTA, CDR2 FQGNSA, per germline. V lost 1 base and J lost 7; bases outside the gene matches: 12.

A few counts support this clone. The V and J genes are TRBV6-6 and TRBJ1-5; D perhaps matches TRBD1 (6 bases). The CDR3 contains 15 residues. Germline CDR1 and CDR2: MNHNY and SVGAGI (reference sequence). Deletions cut 7 bases from V and 1 base from J, with 14 bases between. Here the CDR3 reads CASTWGGASNQPQHF. DNA for the CDR3: TGTGCCAGCACCTGGGGGGGCGCGAGCAATCAGCCCCAGCATTTT.

The chain joins TRBV15 to TRBJ2-2; 7 nucleotides line up with TRBD1. CDR1 and CDR2 (germline): LNHNV, YYDKDF (reference sequence). CDR3 length: 14 amino acids. V was pared by 7 bases and J by 7 bases, with 9 bases of the junction left unmatched. CDR3 region: CATNKGQDHGELFF. CDR3 coding DNA: TGTGCCACCAACAAAGGACAGGACCACGGGGAGCTGTTTTTT.

With respect to this clone: At the DNA level, this CDR3 is encoded by other sequences in the same sample as well. V gene TRBV14 combines with J gene TRBJ2-2; D gene unclear. V lost 0 bases, J lost 6 bases, and 8 bases lay in between. The CDR3 runs to 14 residues. From germline, CDR1 is SGHDN and CDR2 FVKESK. The CDR3: CASSQDRGSGELFF. The CDR3 nucleotides read TGTGCCAGCAGCCAAGATAGAGGTTCCGGGGAGCTGTTTTTT.

This rearrangement joins TRBV10-2 to TRBJ2-1, with 10 bases aligning to TRBD1. Germline CDR1 and CDR2: WSHSY and SAAADI. The ends lost 5 bases at V and 8 bases at J; junction bases unmatched: 9. The CDR3 is made up of 15 amino acids. The CDR3 nucleotides read TGCGCCAGCAGTCCGACAGGGGGCAGTACGGATGAGCAGTTCTTC. This gives the protein CASSPTGGSTDEQFF.

V usage is TRBV7-2 and J usage is TRBJ1-2, with TRBD1 matching 8 bases. Germline V lookup: CDR1 SGHTA, CDR2 FQGNSA. The CDR3 runs 14 residues. J lost 4 bases, V lost 5 bases, and 6 bases had no gene match. The CDR3 bases are TGTGCCAGCAGCCCCGGGACAGGCGGCTATGGCTACACCTTC. Translated, it gives CASSPGTGGYGYTF.

V and J are TRBV5-1 and TRBJ1-4; 8 nucleotides agree with TRBD1. J was trimmed by 5 bases and V by 0 bases; bases with no gene match: 6. Looked up from germline, CDR1 is SGHRS and CDR2 is YFSETQ. The CDR3 totals 16 residues. In DNA form, the CDR3 reads TGCGCCAGCAGCTTGGCTACAGGGGGGACGAATGAAAAACTGTTTTTT. The encoded protein is CASSLATGGTNEKLFF.

The chain is built from TRBV29-1 and TRBJ1-2, with D maybe TRBD1 (6 bases). Germline values: CDR1 SQVTM, CDR2 ANQGSEA. The germline V and J ends were trimmed by 4 bases and 4 bases, with 10 bases remaining between them. The CDR3 spans 12 residues. CDR3 amino acids: CSVAGRGYGYTF. CDR3 bases: TGCAGCGTTGCGGGCAGGGGCTATGGCTACACCTTC. The whole variable domain, remainder taken from reference TRBV29-1 and TRBJ1-2, is SAVISQKPSRDICQRGTSLTIQCQVDSQVTMMFWYRQQPGQSLTLIATANQGSEATYESGFVIDKFPISRPNLTFSTLTVSNMSPEDSSIYLCSVAGRGYGYTFGSGTRLTVV.

V usage is TRBV15 and J usage is TRBJ2-1; 7 bases map to TRBD1. J gave up 9 bases and V 5 bases, and 10 bases lay outside the gene matches. The germline CDR1 and CDR2 sequences are LNHNV and YYDKDF (reference sequence). The CDR3 spans 14 residues. The CDR3 region has the DNA TGTGCCACCAGCGGTCGACAGGGTTACGGTGAGCAGTTCTTC. It specifies CATSGRQGYGEQFF.

V usage is TRBV28 and J usage is TRBJ1-6; the match to TRBD1 covers 10 bases. Germline CDR1 is MDHEN and CDR2 is SYDVKM. The CDR3 sequence is 14 residues long. Unmatched junction bases numbered 2, after V lost 5 bases and J lost 7 bases. CDR3 loop: CASSVTGGNSPLHF. In DNA, the CDR3 is TGTGCCAGCAGTGTGACAGGGGGCAATTCACCCCTCCACTTT.

CDR3 DNA: TGCAGCGGAACGGACAGGGGCAACACAGATACGCAGTATTTT. This sequence encodes CSGTDRGNTDTQYF. The chain couples TRBV29-1 to TRBJ2-3; 9 nucleotides agree with TRBD1. The CDR3 loop spans 14 amino acids. Trimming cost V 7 bases and J 2 bases; bases outside gene matches: 7. The germline V gene has CDR1 SQVTM and CDR2 ANQGSEA.

This clone was found a few times. V and J are TRBV29-1 and TRBJ1-2; TRBD1 is a possible D gene (5 bases). Germline-derived CDR1 and CDR2 are SQVTM and ANQGSEA. The CDR3 length is 14 residues. Trimming took off 4 bases at V and 4 bases at J, with 16 bases between the two ends. For the CDR3, the DNA is TGCAGCGTTGGAGGAAGACAGTCTATCTATGGCTACACCTTC. Its translation is CSVGGRQSIYGYTF.

The chain uses TRBV18 and TRBJ2-6; unclear D gene. Germline V lookup: CDR1 KGHSH, CDR2 LQKENI. The CDR3 contains 18 residues. The V gene lost 5 bases and the J gene lost 0 bases, with 17 bases spanning the gap. CDR3 DNA: TGTGCCAGCTCAAATCGTCTGGTAACAAGCTCTGGGGCCAACGTCCTGACTTTC. Protein: CASSNRLVTSSGANVLTF.

The V call is TRBV27, the J call TRBJ2-3; D is perhaps TRBD1 (5 bases). The CDR3 is 15 residues long. V lost 2 bases, J lost 8 bases, and 17 bases lay in between. CDR1 MNHEY and CDR2 SMNVEV come from the germline V gene (reference sequence). CDR3 bases: TGTGCCAGCAGTTTACGGTCTGGGGCCTGGGGTACGCAGTATTTT. Its protein product is CASSLRSGAWGTQYF.

The chain joins TRBV5-1 to TRBJ2-1; 9 bases line up with TRBD2. The CDR3 runs 18 residues. The V segment lost 4 bases and the J segment 1 base; nucleotides outside the gene matches: 12. Germline V gives CDR1 SGHRS, CDR2 YFSETQ. The DNA of the CDR3 is TGCGCCAGCAGCCTCGAGGGGCCTAGCGGGGTGTCCTACAATGAGCAGTTCTTC. Its protein product is CASSLEGPSGVSYNEQFF. Variable domain in full (rest from reference TRBV5-1 and TRBJ2-1): KAGVTQTPRYLIKTRGQQVTLSCSPISGHRSVSWYQQTPGQGLQFLFEYFSETQRNKGNFPGRFSGRQFSNSRSEMNVSTLELGDSALYLCASSLEGPSGVSYNEQFFGPGTRLTVL.